Presented here are 20 T cell receptor beta chains from one specimen sequenced in a study of regulatory T cells in long-lasting Graves disease. Arm-PCR of CDR3 regions with iRepertoire HTBI primers generated TCR beta libraries. MiXCR, run by TCRdb on the multiplex PCR reads, gives a single entry per CDR3 protein. The data hold hundreds of thousands of distinct CDR3 sequences, with about 14% observed a single time. This sample's time point: newly diagnosed GD, antithyroid drugs for less than 3 months. Making the TCR library involved RNA that had been extracted from PBMCs. These data also formed part of another study, on T cells in Graves' hyperthyroidism and ophthalmopathy.

This material consisted of peripheral blood mononuclear cells (PBMCs), taken at new diagnosis, from a patient treated with antithyroid drugs. All receptors derive from a man aged 30 to 45 with Graves disease.

This clonotype was seen at least ten times. In nucleotides, the CDR3 is TGTGCCAGCAGCTTAGGGCAGACTCTTGAAGCTTTCTTT. It is translated as CASSLGQTLEAFF. V and J are TRBV13 and TRBJ1-1; D unresolved. Trimming cost V 0 bases and J 7 bases, with 9 bases left between them. Germline CDR1 PRHDT, CDR2 FYEKMQ (reference sequence). The CDR3 spans 13 residues.

This clonotype was seen repeatedly, ten times or more. The chain recombines TRBV6-1 with TRBJ1-2, with no clear D. Germline V gene sequence: CDR1 MNHNS, CDR2 SASEGT. V gave up 7 bases and J gave up 0 bases, with 12 bases separating them. The CDR3 totals 14 residues. CDR3 sequence reads: CASTDPIANYGYTF. The CDR3 DNA follows: TGTGCCAGCACCGACCCTATCGCTAACTATGGCTACACCTTC.

This clonotype has ten or more counts. The chain employs TRBV12-3 or TRBV12-4 and TRBJ2-1, with D possibly TRBD1 on 5 matching bases. The CDR3 totals 13 residues. Trimming stripped 5 bases from V and 4 bases from J, with 9 bases between. CDR3 bases: TGTGCCAGCAGTGCCCGACAGTACAATGAGCAGTTCTTC. Translating gives CASSARQYNEQFF.

The table lists this clonotype with many counts. The rearrangement uses TRBV5-1 and TRBJ2-7; D possibly corresponds to TRBD2 (6 bases). The CDR3 consists of 14 residues. The V gene's germline CDR1 is SGHRS and CDR2 YFSETQ. The V end lost 5 bases, the J end lost 5 bases, and 17 bases lay between the germline ends. CDR3 DNA sequence: TGCGCCAGCAGGTCCGCTGGCGGGACTGACGAGCAGTACTTC. Translated: CASRSAGGTDEQYF.

This clonotype was seen only a few times. The rearrangement joins TRBV5-1 to TRBJ2-7; 13 bases match TRBD2. V dropped 3 bases and J dropped 6; count of bases not matched to a gene: 9. Germline V gene data show CDR1 as SGHRS and CDR2 as YFSETQ. This CDR3 is built from 16 residues. The DNA of the CDR3 is TGCGCCAGCAGCTCAGGACTAGCGGGAGTGGGTAGCGAGCAGTACTTC. It is translated as CASSSGLAGVGSEQYF.

J is TRBJ1-5 and V is TRBV5-1, with TRBD1 identical over 8 bases. Germline loops: CDR1 SGHRS, CDR2 YFSETQ. The junction had 12 bases not matched to a gene; V was cut back by 5 bases and J by 5 bases. This CDR3 is 16 amino acids long. In nucleotides, the CDR3 is TGCGCCAGCAGTAAGACCAGACAGGGGTTCGATCAGCCCCAGCATTTT. This gives the protein CASSKTRQGFDQPQHF.

This clonotype was detected only a few times. The V and J genes are TRBV9 and TRBJ1-6; D perhaps matches TRBD1 (5 bases). Germline V gene sequence: CDR1 SGDLS, CDR2 YYNGEE. Deletions cut 0 bases from V and 6 bases from J, with 13 bases between. The CDR3 spans 16 residues. Here the CDR3 DNA reads TGTGCCAGCAGCGTAGGAGGGGCCAGGAGTAATTCACCCCTCCACTTT. This codes for CASSVGGARSNSPLHF.

This clonotype was counted many times. The chain links TRBV2 to TRBJ2-5; weak D call: TRBD1 (6 bases). The CDR3 runs to 13 residues. CDR1 SNHLY and CDR2 FYNNEI come from the germline V gene. V was cut by 5 bases and J by 5 bases, with 12 bases left in between. This CDR3 is CASSRDNLETQYF. The CDR3 DNA sequence: TGTGCCAGCAGTCGGGACAACTTGGAGACCCAGTACTTC. The complete variable domain, with remaining parts taken from reference TRBV2 and TRBJ2-5, reads EPEVTQTPSHQVTQMGQEVILRCVPISNHLYFYWYRQILGQKVEFLVSFYNNEISEKSEIFDDQFSVERPDGSNFTLKIRSTKLEDSAMYFCASSRDNLETQYFGPGTRLLVL.

On this clonotype itself: A much larger clone is a single base away; this may be a read error. V gene TRBV5-6 combines with J gene TRBJ2-7; D could derive from TRBD1 or TRBD2 (5 bases each). The CDR3 has 14 amino acids. Germline V lookup: CDR1 SGHDT, CDR2 YYEEEE. V was clipped by 2 bases and J by 0 bases, with 9 bases between them. CDR3 loop: CASSFGTDSYEQYF. CDR3 in DNA: TGTGCCAGCAGCTTCGGGACGGACTCCTACGAGCAGTACTTC.

This clonotype has only a few counts. V is TRBV7-8 and J is TRBJ1-5, with D possibly TRBD1 on 5 matching bases. The V gene lost 1 base and the J gene lost 6 bases, with 10 bases spanning the gap. The germline V gene encodes CDR1 SGHVS and CDR2 FQNEAQ. This CDR3 has 14 residues. The DNA of the CDR3 is TGTGCCAGCAGCTTAGAGAGGGGAAGTCAGCCCCAGCATTTT. This translates into CASSLERGSQPQHF.

This clonotype was found many times. This rearrangement joins TRBV2 to TRBJ2-3, with unresolved D. The CDR3 is 16 amino acids. The V end lost 0 bases, the J end lost 4 bases, and 14 bases lay between the germline ends. Germline V gene lookup returns CDR1 SNHLY and CDR2 FYNNEI. CDR3 protein: CASSEAPRVGSDTQYF. DNA for the CDR3: TGTGCCAGCAGTGAAGCGCCTCGGGTGGGGTCAGATACGCAGTATTTT.

This clonotype appeared many times. The V call is TRBV15, the J call TRBJ1-1; no clear D gene. V was shortened by 7 bases and J by 3 bases, with 6 bases between the two germline ends. The CDR3 consists of 11 residues. Germline CDR1 and CDR2: LNHNV and YYDKDF (reference sequence). In DNA, the CDR3 is TGTGCCACCATCTCAGACACTGAAGCTTTCTTT. It is translated as CATISDTEAFF.

The sample holds a few counts of this clonotype. A single base separates this from a much larger clone, so it may be a read error. This chain uses TRBV7-7 with TRBJ2-3; D unclear. Germline CDR1 SSHAT, CDR2 FNYEAQ (reference sequence). The CDR3 has 14 amino acids. Trimming shortened V by 0 bases and J by 2 bases, and 6 bases separated the two germline ends. The CDR3 loop is CASSLAGFTDTQYF. CDR3 in DNA: TGTGCCAGCAGCTTAGCGGGATTCACAGATACGCAGTATTTT. Full variable domain (outside the CDR3, taken from reference TRBV7-7 and TRBJ2-3): GAGVSQSPRYKVTKRGQDVTLRCDPISSHATLYWYQQALGQGPEFLTYFNYEAQPDKSGLPSDRFSAERPEGSISTLTIQRTEQRDSAMYRCASSLAGFTDTQYFGPGTRLTVL.

The chain carries TRBV7-9 and TRBJ2-7; TRBD2 might be the D (5 bases). Germline values: CDR1 SEHNR, CDR2 FQNEAQ (reference sequence). Trimming removed 1 base from V and 6 bases from J, with 10 bases in between. This CDR3 is 13 amino acids long. CDR3 in amino acids: CASSLGAGLEQYF. The CDR3, as DNA: TGTGCCAGCAGCTTAGGGGCGGGTCTCGAGCAGTACTTC.

This clonotype was counted many times. V and J are TRBV12-3 or TRBV12-4 and TRBJ2-7; D is perhaps TRBD1 (6 bases). The V gene lost 8 bases and the J gene lost 2 bases, with 13 bases spanning the gap. There are 13 residues in the CDR3. CDR3 protein: CASCRTATYEQYF. The DNA of the CDR3 is TGTGCCAGCTGCAGGACAGCCACCTACGAGCAGTACTTC.

This clonotype was recorded at least ten times. V gene TRBV12-3 or TRBV12-4 combines with J gene TRBJ2-1; D is ambiguous. The CDR3 totals 13 residues. Trimming took off 6 bases at V and 7 bases at J, with 13 bases between the two ends. CDR3: CASSLSSGNEQFF. In DNA form, the CDR3 reads TGTGCCAGCAGCCTGAGCTCCGGGAATGAGCAGTTCTTC.

The chain recombines TRBV7-9 with TRBJ2-1; unclear D gene. Trimming cost V 3 bases and J 5 bases, with 11 bases left between them. Germline V lookup: CDR1 SEHNR, CDR2 FQNEAQ (reference sequence). The CDR3 is made up of 14 amino acids. CDR3 DNA: TGTGCCAGCAGCTTTCGGGCGGACCACAATGAGCAGTTCTTC. As protein: CASSFRADHNEQFF.

The J gene is TRBJ1-1, the V gene TRBV19; tentatively, D is TRBD1 (6 bases). The CDR3 has 14 residues. Germline V gene lookup returns CDR1 LNHDA and CDR2 SQIVND (reference sequence). The V and J ends lost 11 bases and 7 bases respectively, with 23 bases between them. The CDR3 coding sequence is TGTGCCTCATCCTGGATGGGGGGCGGGGATGAAGCTTTCTTT. Translating gives CASSWMGGGDEAFF.

About this clonotype: This may stem from a read error, because a much larger clone lies one nucleotide away. V is TRBV12-3 or TRBV12-4 and J is TRBJ2-1; D possibly corresponds to TRBD2 (5 bases). The CDR3 has 16 residues. Between the trimmed V and J ends, which lost 8 bases and 10 bases, there was a span of 27 bases. The CDR3 here is CASGADETTRPYEQFF. CDR3 nucleotide sequence: TGTGCCAGCGGAGCCGACGAGACTACTAGGCCCTACGAGCAGTTCTTC.

V and J are TRBV18 and TRBJ2-5, with D unresolved. Trimming left V 1 base short and J 1 base short, with 10 bases between. The CDR3 extends over 15 amino acids. The V gene's germline CDR1 is KGHSH and CDR2 LQKENI. Here the CDR3 DNA reads TGTGCCAGCTCACCACGGATTACGGGCCAAGAGACCCAGTACTTC. This codes for CASSPRITGQETQYF.